The 25 T cell receptor beta chains presented below share a single source sample, sequenced in a study of T cell changes during pregnancy in multiple sclerosis (dated by TCRdb to the late 2010s). Preparation of the library involved the immunoSEQ multiplex PCR assay. The source is immuneACCESS, and TCRdb retained only in-frame sequences with V and J called. Part of the clones is not carried over; for the studies checked, unresolved V genes explain less than half of this, and the remainder is unexplained. In this sample the table shows tens of thousands of clones, 86% of which occur a single time. The top ten clones comprise 10% to 15% of the sample. Sequencing used CD8+ T cells from peripheral blood mononuclear cells, obtained in the first trimester of pregnancy. These receptors all stem from a female donor in good health, enrolled as a control in a pregnancy study.

The V call is TRBV7-8, the J call TRBJ2-1, with TRBD2 matching 10 bases. The CDR3 contains 15 residues. V dropped 5 bases and J dropped 4; count of bases not matched to a gene: 5. Germline values: CDR1 SGHVS, CDR2 FQNEAQ. This CDR3 is CASSPGLAYYNEQFF. The CDR3 bases are TGTGCCAGCAGCCCGGGACTAGCGTATTACAATGAGCAGTTCTTC.

J is TRBJ2-2 and V is TRBV7-9; maybe TRBD1 (6 bases). The CDR3 extends over 17 amino acids. The germline gives CDR1 SEHNR, CDR2 FQNEAQ (reference sequence). V lost 2 bases to trimming and J lost 4 bases, with 17 bases between them. The CDR3 region is CASSLSRGNVRTGELFF. The CDR3 DNA is TGTGCCAGCAGCTTATCCAGGGGAAATGTTCGCACCGGGGAGCTGTTTTTT.

This chain uses TRBV4-3 with TRBJ2-5, with D perhaps matching TRBD2 (6 bases). The J call may not be correct, given that the DNA end is closer to TRBJ2-7. Germline lookup yields CDR1 LGHNA and CDR2 YSLEER. CDR3 length: 16 residues. CDR3 nucleotide sequence: TGCGCCAGCAGCCAAGATCTGGCGGGGTCCTCCTACGAGCAGTACTTC. Its protein is CASSQDLAGSSYEQYF.

The chain employs TRBV21-1 and TRBJ2-1; the table's D call, TRBD1, has no DNA check behind it. TRBV21-1 is marked as a pseudogene. The CDR3 is made up of 15 amino acids. CDR3 region: CASSKEGESYNEQFF. CDR3 in DNA: TGTGCCAGCAGCAAAGAAGGGGAAAGCTACAATGAGCAGTTCTTC.

The genes are TRBV4-1 and TRBJ2-1; tentatively, D is TRBD1 (6 bases). Germline V lookup: CDR1 MGHRA, CDR2 YSYEKL. There are 14 residues in the CDR3. The germline V and J ends were trimmed by 0 bases and 9 bases, with 12 bases remaining between them. Here the CDR3 reads CASSQEVGQSEQFF. The CDR3 region has the DNA TGCGCCAGCAGCCAAGAGGTGGGACAATCTGAGCAGTTCTTC.

V usage is TRBV27 and J usage is TRBJ2-5, with a possible D match to TRBD2 (6 bases). This CDR3 has 13 amino acids. Germline V gene data show CDR1 as MNHEY and CDR2 as SMNVEV (reference sequence). The V and J ends lost 1 base and 5 bases respectively, with 8 bases between them. In DNA, the CDR3 is TGTGCCAGCAGTTTATTACGGGAGGAGACCCAGTACTTC. Its translation is CASSLLREETQYF.

This sequence joins TRBV28 and TRBJ2-1, with TRBD1 identical over 9 bases. The germline CDR1 and CDR2 sequences are MDHEN and SYDVKM. Germline trimming cut 5 bases from V and 6 bases from J; bases unmatched to any gene: 11. The CDR3 runs 16 residues. This CDR3 is CASSNRPGQGGNEQFF. CDR3 sequence (DNA): TGTGCCAGCAGTAACCGACCGGGACAGGGAGGCAATGAGCAGTTCTTC.

This CDR3 is CASSSTYGGYTF. CDR3 coding DNA: TGTGCCAGCAGCTCTACATACGGGGGCTACACCTTC. The chain joins TRBV9 to TRBJ1-2; D unclear. In germline, CDR1 is SGDLS, CDR2 YYNGEE. This CDR3 comprises 12 residues. Trimming stripped 4 bases from V and 8 bases from J, with 12 bases between.

This clone was detected once. The genes are TRBV29-1 and TRBJ2-7, with D perhaps matching TRBD1 (5 bases). Germline loops: CDR1 SQVTM, CDR2 ANQGSEA. The length of the CDR3 is 11 residues. V gave up 3 bases and J gave up 4 bases, with 7 bases separating them. In DNA form, the CDR3 reads TGCAGCGTTGACCAGGGATACGAGCAGTACTTC. Amino acid sequence: CSVDQGYEQYF.

J is TRBJ2-1 and V is TRBV28; the match to TRBD1 covers 12 bases. Germline loops: CDR1 MDHEN, CDR2 SYDVKM. J was trimmed by 5 bases and V by 1 base; bases with no gene match: 15. This CDR3 has 20 amino acids. As DNA, the CDR3 is TGTGCCAGCAGTTTATCTCCGGGACAGGGGGCCATGATCCGGAACAATGAGCAGTTCTTC. Translated, it gives CASSLSPGQGAMIRNNEQFF.

This clone is medium-sized (0.01 to 0.1%) in the sample. The chain joins TRBV6-1 to TRBJ2-7; the D gene is possibly TRBD1 (6 bases). CDR3 size: 16 residues. The V end lost 1 base, the J end lost 2 bases, and 15 bases lay between the germline ends. Germline V lookup: CDR1 MNHNS, CDR2 SASEGT. CDR3 region: CASSEGLVRGAYEQYF. In nucleotides, the CDR3 is TGTGCCAGCAGTGAAGGCTTAGTCAGGGGAGCCTACGAGCAGTACTTC.

The rearrangement joins TRBV11-3 to TRBJ2-5, with 7 bases aligning to TRBD1. The CDR3 has 15 amino acids. Germline CDR1 reads SGHNT; CDR2 reads YENEEA. The V gene end was trimmed by 5 bases and the J gene end by 2 bases; junction bases not matched to a gene: 8. As DNA, the CDR3 is TGTGCCAGCAGCCCCAGGACAGGAGGACAAGAGACCCAGTACTTC. Its translation is CASSPRTGGQETQYF.

The chain has TRBV27 and TRBJ2-6; possibly TRBD2 for D (5 bases). The CDR3 covers 15 residues. CDR1 MNHEY and CDR2 SMNVEV come from the germline V gene (reference sequence). Trimming removed 3 bases at V and 2 bases at J, with 8 bases between. CDR3 in DNA: TGTGCCAGCAGTTTGGAGGTCGCTGGGGCCAACGTCCTGACTTTC. Residues: CASSLEVAGANVLTF.

The rearrangement joins TRBV7-2 to TRBJ2-7, with 9 bases fitting TRBD2. The J segment lost 7 bases and the V segment lost 5 bases, leaving 9 bases of the junction unmatched. The CDR3 is 14 amino acids. Germline loops: CDR1 SGHTA, CDR2 FQGNSA. CDR3 residues: CASSTVAGVWEQYF. The CDR3 DNA reads as TGTGCCAGCAGCACCGTAGCGGGAGTTTGGGAGCAGTACTTC.

CDR3 amino acids: CASSLAFGGYEQYF. The DNA of the CDR3 is TGTGCCAGCAGCTTAGCCTTTGGCGGATACGAGCAGTACTTC. This chain connects TRBV11-3 to TRBJ2-7; unclear D gene. CDR1 is SGHNT and CDR2 is YENEEA in the germline V gene. V was trimmed by 1 base and J by 4 bases, leaving 11 bases between them. This CDR3 is built from 14 residues.

This chain uses TRBV27 with TRBJ2-2; D unclear. Trimming left V 1 base short and J 8 bases short, with 8 bases between. The germline CDR1 and CDR2 sequences are MNHEY and SMNVEV (reference sequence). The CDR3 length is 13 residues. CDR3 sequence reads: CASSLFGLGELFF. DNA of the CDR3: TGTGCCAGCAGTTTATTCGGGTTGGGGGAGCTGTTTTTT.

V is TRBV28 and J is TRBJ1-3, with a weak D call TRBD1 (5 bases). Trimming removed 6 bases from V and 7 bases from J, with 13 bases in between. The CDR3 consists of 13 residues. The V gene's germline CDR1 is MDHEN and CDR2 SYDVKM. CDR3 in amino acids: CASSPQGGNTIYF. CDR3 in DNA: TGTGCCAGCAGCCCCCAGGGAGGGAACACCATATATTTT. Based on the CDR3 plus reference TRBV28 and TRBJ1-3, the full variable domain is DVKVTQSSRYLVKRTGEKVFLECVQDMDHENMFWYRQDPGLGLRLIYFSYDVKMKEKGDIPEGYSVSREKKERFSLILESASTNQTSMYLCASSPQGGNTIYFGEGSWLTVV.

This clone was counted a single time. The chain joins TRBV28 to TRBJ2-2; D unclear. The V gene lost 4 bases and the J gene lost 8 bases, with 5 bases spanning the gap. This CDR3 contains 11 residues. Germline V gene sequence: CDR1 MDHEN, CDR2 SYDVKM. CDR3 loop: CASSSPGELFF. The CDR3 DNA sequence: TGTGCCAGCAGTTCCCCTGGGGAGCTGTTTTTT.

The chain uses TRBV13 and TRBJ2-1; 10 nucleotides match TRBD2. Germline CDR1 and CDR2: PRHDT and FYEKMQ (reference sequence). The CDR3 totals 16 residues. The V gene end was trimmed by 1 base and the J gene end by 8 bases; junction bases not matched to a gene: 8. The DNA for the CDR3 is TGTGCCAGCAGCTTAGAGGGTAGCGGGAGGAATTATGAGCAGTTCTTC. Translation: CASSLEGSGRNYEQFF.

The chain joins TRBV4-1 to TRBJ2-1; D remains unclear. V was cut by 7 bases and J by 0 bases, with 16 bases left in between. Looked up from germline, CDR1 is MGHRA and CDR2 is YSYEKL. This CDR3 is 16 amino acids long. CDR3 DNA: TGCGCCAGCACCCTTCTAGTCTCGAGCTCCTACAATGAGCAGTTCTTC. It is translated as CASTLLVSSSYNEQFF.

This chain joins TRBV27 and TRBJ2-7, with D tentatively TRBD2 (5 bases). V was shortened by 7 bases and J by 4 bases, with 17 bases between the two germline ends. CDR3 length: 14 amino acids. Germline CDR1 reads MNHEY; CDR2 reads SMNVEV (reference sequence). CDR3 in DNA: TGTGCCAGCACCGAGCTCGCGGGTGGGTACGAGCAGTACTTC. Its protein is CASTELAGGYEQYF.

This clone was seen many times. The chain employs TRBV4-2 and TRBJ2-3; TRBD2 aligns across 13 bases. J was trimmed by 4 bases and V by 6 bases; bases with no gene match: 7. The CDR3 is made up of 16 amino acids. Germline V lookup: CDR1 LGHNA, CDR2 YNFKEQ. The CDR3 reads CASSPLLAGGPDTQYF. CDR3 nucleotides: TGTGCCAGCAGTCCCCTACTAGCGGGAGGGCCAGATACGCAGTATTTT.

This chain joins TRBV5-5 and TRBJ2-7; TRBD1 aligns across 9 bases. After removal of 1 base from V and 3 bases from J, the junction contained 5 bases not matched to a gene. Germline CDR1 reads SGHKS; CDR2 reads YYEKEE (reference sequence). CDR3 length: 15 residues. DNA for the CDR3: TGTGCCAGCAGCTTGTATCTGGACAGGGGCTACGAGCAGTACTTC. It yields the protein CASSLYLDRGYEQYF.

A word on this clone: A much larger clonotype is one base distant, so this may be a read error. Within the sample, other DNA sequences also encode this same CDR3. The chain recombines TRBV6-4 with TRBJ2-3, with TRBD2 matching over 14 bases. CDR3 length: 15 residues. V shed 4 bases and J 6 bases; nucleotides not matched to a gene: 3. The germline V gene has CDR1 MRHNA and CDR2 SNTAGT. As DNA, the CDR3 is TGTGCCAGCAGTGCGACTAGCGGGGGGGCGGATACGCAGTATTTT. This encodes CASSATSGGADTQYF.

This clone was recorded only once. V is TRBV2 and J is TRBJ1-5; D is possibly TRBD1 (5 bases). The germline V gene encodes CDR1 SNHLY and CDR2 FYNNEI. CDR3 length equals 18 residues. V lost 1 base to trimming and J lost 2 bases, with 18 bases between them. The CDR3 DNA sequence: TGTGCCAGCAGTGAAGTAAGGCAGGGAGGCATGGGCAATCAGCCCCAGCATTTT. This sequence encodes CASSEVRQGGMGNQPQHF.